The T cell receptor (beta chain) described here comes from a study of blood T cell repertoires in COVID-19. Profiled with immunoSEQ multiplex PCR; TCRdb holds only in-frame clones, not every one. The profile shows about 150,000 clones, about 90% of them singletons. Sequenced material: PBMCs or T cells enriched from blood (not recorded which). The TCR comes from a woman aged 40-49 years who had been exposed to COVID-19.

The CDR3: CASSQRTGTGETQYF. CDR3 nucleotide sequence: TGTGCCAGCAGCCAACGGACAGGGACGGGCGAGACCCAGTACTTC. The chain employs TRBV7-2 and TRBJ2-5; 8 bases are shared with TRBD1. Germline V gene sequence: CDR1 SGHTA, CDR2 FQGNSA. V lost 5 bases and J lost 5; bases outside the gene matches: 10. This CDR3 comprises 15 residues.